A selection of T cell receptor beta chains follows, all from one sample in a study of blood T cell repertoires in COVID-19. Sequencing used immunoSEQ multiplex PCR; TCRdb keeps in-frame clones, though not all of them. The sample lists 200,000 to 250,000 clones; almost 90% were seen once. Material: PBMCs or T cells enriched from blood (not recorded which). These TCRs come from a man aged 30 to 45 who had been exposed to COVID-19. The CDR3 runs from the conserved cysteine through the conserved F or W. A D gene is named only where the DNA matches it firmly. Some rows have no size entry. The others give once, few or many, or a class for an expanded clone.

TRBD1 TRBJ1-2 . TRBV4-1 TGCGCCAGCAGCCAACTGACAGGGCTCTATGGCTACACCTTC CASSQLTGLYGYTF
. TRBJ2-2 . TRBV27 TGTGCCAGCAGTAGGTCGGCCAGGGGTAATCTTCGGGAGCTGTTTTTT CASSRSARGNLRELFF
TRBD1 TRBJ1-2 . TRBV7-9 TGTGCCAGCAGCCCGCCCGGGACAGAGAACTATGGCTACACCTTC CASSPPGTENYGYTF
. TRBJ1-1 few TRBV4-3 TGCGCCAGCAGCCAAGGGCTCCGCCAAATGAACACTGAAGCTTTCTTT CASSQGLRQMNTEAFF
TRBD1 TRBJ1-5 . TRBV19 TGTGCCAGTAGTATAGACCGGGACAGGGGGCAAGGAAGCAATCAGCCCCAGCATTTT CASSIDRDRGQGSNQPQHF
. TRBJ2-6 . TRBV15 TGTGCCACCAGCAGAGATCCAGTCCGCTCTGGGGCCAACGTCCTGACTTTC CATSRDPVRSGANVLTF
. TRBJ1-4 . TRBV15 TGTGCCACCAGGGATACAGGGCGTGAAAAACTGTTTTTT CATRDTGREKLFF
TRBD2 TRBJ2-1 . TRBV5-1 TGCGCCAGCAGCTTGGCCCGGGGGGGTTTCGGCTCCTACAATGAGCAGTTCTTC CASSLARGGFGSYNEQFF
. TRBJ2-3 few TRBV12-3/TRBV12-4 TGTGCCAGCAGTCCGACTACTCATACGCAGTATTTT CASSPTTHTQYF
TRBD1 TRBJ1-4 . TRBV7-9 TGTGCCAGCAGCCTGACAGGGGAGGCCTTTAATGAAAAACTGTTTTTT CASSLTGEAFNEKLFF
TRBD2 TRBJ2-7 . TRBV18 TGTGCCAGCTCACCCTGGGCGGGGGGGGACAACGAGCAGTACTTC CASSPWAGGDNEQYF
. TRBJ2-3 . TRBV5-1 TGCGCCAGCAGACAGGGCGATACTACGCAGTATTTT CASRQGDTTQYF
. TRBJ1-2 once TRBV11-2 TGTGCCAGCATTAATCTCGTCGGTCCAAACTATGGCTACACCTTC CASINLVGPNYGYTF
. TRBJ1-3 . TRBV5-4 TGTGCCAGCAGCTTGTCCCTCTCTGGAAACACCATATATTTT CASSLSLSGNTIYF
. TRBJ1-5 . TRBV6-2/TRBV6-3 TGTGCCAGCAGTTACCTCAGGGTAGACAATCAGCCCCAGCATTTT CASSYLRVDNQPQHF
TRBD1 TRBJ1-3 . TRBV3-1/TRBV3-2 TGTGCCAGCGGGGACAGCATCTCTGGAAACACCATATATTTT CASGDSISGNTIYF
TRBD2 TRBJ2-7 . TRBV12-3/TRBV12-4 TGTGCCAGCTCCCCGGGGGGCGAGCAGTACTTC CASSPGGEQYF
. TRBJ2-1 once TRBV29-1 TGCAGCGGGGGCCCAGGCGGGCGAGTGTTCTTC CSGGPGGRVFF
. TRBJ1-5 . TRBV7-6 TGTGCCAGCAGCGCCGAGGACCGGGGGAGCAATCAGCCCCAGCATTTT CASSAEDRGSNQPQHF
TRBD1 TRBJ1-4 . TRBV7-9 TGTGCCAGCAGCAGAAGTTACAGGGGGGATGAAAAACTGTTTTTT CASSRSYRGDEKLFF
. TRBJ2-5 . TRBV7-2 TGTGCCAGCAGCTTAGAATGGCACGAGACCCAGTACTTC CASSLEWHETQYF
. TRBJ1-1 . TRBV19 TGTGCCAGTAGTATGGGAGAACCGGCTGAAGCTTTCTTT CASSMGEPAEAFF
TRBD1 TRBJ1-2 . TRBV7-2 TGTGCCAGCAGCTTAAGGGAGACAGGGGCCTATGGCTACACCTTC CASSLRETGAYGYTF
. TRBJ2-2 . TRBV7-9 TGTGCCAGCGGGAGCACGGCCGGGGAGCTGTTTTTT CASGSTAGELFF
. TRBJ2-2 . TRBV11-2 TGTGCCAGCAGCTCCCTTCAGGGAGGCGGGGAGCTGTTTTTT CASSSLQGGGELFF
. TRBJ1-3 . TRBV12-3/TRBV12-4 TGTGCCAGCAGGAGTATGGGAAACACCATATATTTT CASRSMGNTIYF
. TRBJ1-5 few TRBV7-9 TGTGCCAGCAGCTTAGGTAGGGACTCTTCGTGGCAGCCCCAGCATTTT CASSLGRDSSWQPQHF
TRBD1 TRBJ2-7 . TRBV6-7 TGTGCCAGCAGTTACGAGACAGGGGGCTTGAAGAGCGAGCAGTACTTC CASSYETGGLKSEQYF
TRBD2 TRBJ2-2 . TRBV29-1 TGCAGCGTTGAAGACCCCGTTCCGGGGGGGGCAGCCGGGGAGCTGTTTTTT CSVEDPVPGGAAGELFF